This T cell receptor (beta chain) was found in a study of response to subunit inactivated influenza vaccine. Using its own MiXCR run on the RT-PCR reads, TCRdb lists one record per CDR3 protein. The sample has about 540,000 distinct CDR3 sequences, 13% to 15% seen once. In this sample, this clonotype turned up a few times. V lost 1 base and J 10 bases, leaving 10 bases between the germline ends. This CDR3 spans 12 amino acids. Germline V gene data show CDR1 as SGHNT and CDR2 as YENEEA. Source: PBMCs from blood, taken 11 to 12 days after vaccination. The chain carries TRBV11-3 and TRBJ1-1, with D possibly TRBD1 on 6 matching bases. The TCR originated in a man aged 50 to 59 who received an inactivated influenza vaccine. In DNA, the CDR3 is TGTGCCAGCAGCTTAGCACAGGGTACAGCTTTCTTT. This gives the protein CASSLAQGTAFF.